The clone carrying this T cell receptor (beta chain) was counted once. What it binds is not known. This record comes from a study of cytomegalovirus exposure and HLA in healthy donors. Study results and limitations: In a later analysis, TCR beta V- and J-gene trimming showed a link to a missense DCLRE1C variant.

J gave up 0 bases and V 6 bases, and 4 bases lay outside the gene matches. This CDR3 region has 14 residues. The V gene's germline CDR1 is LGHNA and CDR2 YNFKEQ. PCR amplification relied on 60 Vbeta primers (plus 13 Jbeta primers). Generated by immunoSEQ multiplex PCR, the TCRdb table keeps only in-frame clones and is missing some. Seen here are 150,000 or so clones, roughly 70% observed once, and the top ten hold 4.3%. This TCR came from a man between 18 and 35 years old in good health and CMV-seropositive. Sequenced input: PBMCs. The V call is TRBV4-2, the J call TRBJ1-2, with TRBD1 matching over 7 bases. CDR3 protein: CASRDGTANYGYTF. The DNA of the CDR3 is TGTGCCAGCAGAGACGGGACAGCTAACTATGGCTACACCTTC.